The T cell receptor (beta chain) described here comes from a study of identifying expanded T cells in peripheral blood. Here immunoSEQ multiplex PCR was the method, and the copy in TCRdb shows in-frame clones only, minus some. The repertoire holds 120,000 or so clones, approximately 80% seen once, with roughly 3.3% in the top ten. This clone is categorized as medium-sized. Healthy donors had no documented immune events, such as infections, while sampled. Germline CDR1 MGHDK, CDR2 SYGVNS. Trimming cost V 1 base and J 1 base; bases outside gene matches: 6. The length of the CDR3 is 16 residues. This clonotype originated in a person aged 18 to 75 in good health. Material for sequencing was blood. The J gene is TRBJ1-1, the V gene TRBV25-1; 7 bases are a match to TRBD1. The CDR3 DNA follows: TGTGCCAGCAGTGAATTGGAGGGGGCTGGGAACACTGAAGCTTTCTTT. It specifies CASSELEGAGNTEAFF.